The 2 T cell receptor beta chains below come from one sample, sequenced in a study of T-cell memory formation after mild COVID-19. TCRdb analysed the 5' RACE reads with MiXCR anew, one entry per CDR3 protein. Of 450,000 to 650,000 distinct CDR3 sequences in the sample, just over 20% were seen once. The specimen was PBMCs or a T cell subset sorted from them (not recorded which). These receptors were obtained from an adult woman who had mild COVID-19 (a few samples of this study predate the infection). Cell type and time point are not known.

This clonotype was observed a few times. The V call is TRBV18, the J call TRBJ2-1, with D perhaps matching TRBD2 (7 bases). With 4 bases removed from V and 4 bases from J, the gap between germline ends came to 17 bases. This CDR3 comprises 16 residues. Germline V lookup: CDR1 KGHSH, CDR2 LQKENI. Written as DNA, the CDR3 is TGTGCCAGCTCACGAGGGGGGGGAATAACGTACAATGAGCAGTTCTTC. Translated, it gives CASSRGGGITYNEQFF. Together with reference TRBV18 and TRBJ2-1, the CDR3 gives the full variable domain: NAGVMQNPRHLVRRRGQEARLRCSPMKGHSHVYWYRQLPEEGLKFMVYLQKENIIDESGMPKERFSAEFPKEGPSILRIQQVVRGDSAAYFCASSRGGGITYNEQFFGPGTRLTVL.

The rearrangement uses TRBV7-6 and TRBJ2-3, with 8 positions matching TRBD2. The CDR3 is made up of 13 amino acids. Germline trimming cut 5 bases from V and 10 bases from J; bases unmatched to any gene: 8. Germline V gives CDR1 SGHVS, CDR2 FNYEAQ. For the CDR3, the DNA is TGTGCCAGCAGCGATCCTTCGACTAGCGCGCAGTATTTT. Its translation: CASSDPSTSAQYF.